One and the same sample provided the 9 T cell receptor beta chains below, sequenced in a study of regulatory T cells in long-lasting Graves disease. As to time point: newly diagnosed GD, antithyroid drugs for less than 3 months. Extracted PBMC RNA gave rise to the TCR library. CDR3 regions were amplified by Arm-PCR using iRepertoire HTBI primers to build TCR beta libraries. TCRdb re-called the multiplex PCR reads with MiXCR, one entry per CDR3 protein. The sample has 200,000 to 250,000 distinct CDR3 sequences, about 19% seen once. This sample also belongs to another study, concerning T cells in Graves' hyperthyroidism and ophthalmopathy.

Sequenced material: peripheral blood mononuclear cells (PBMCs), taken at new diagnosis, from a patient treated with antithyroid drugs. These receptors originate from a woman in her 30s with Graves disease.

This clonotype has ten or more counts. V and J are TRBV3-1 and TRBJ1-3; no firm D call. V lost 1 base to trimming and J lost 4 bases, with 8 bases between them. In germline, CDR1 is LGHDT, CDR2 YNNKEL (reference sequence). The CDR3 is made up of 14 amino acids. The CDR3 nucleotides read TGTGCCAGCAGCCAAGGAGGAATCGGAAACACCATATATTTT. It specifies CASSQGGIGNTIYF.

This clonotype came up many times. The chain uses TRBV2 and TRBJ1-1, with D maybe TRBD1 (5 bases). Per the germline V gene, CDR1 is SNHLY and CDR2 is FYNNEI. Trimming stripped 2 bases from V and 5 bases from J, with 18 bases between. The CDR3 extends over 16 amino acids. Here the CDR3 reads CASSERGYPRGTEAFF. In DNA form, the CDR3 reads TGTGCCAGCAGTGAACGGGGCTATCCCCGGGGAACTGAAGCTTTCTTT. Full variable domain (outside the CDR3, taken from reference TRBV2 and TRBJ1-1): EPEVTQTPSHQVTQMGQEVILRCVPISNHLYFYWYRQILGQKVEFLVSFYNNEISEKSEIFDDQFSVERPDGSNFTLKIRSTKLEDSAMYFCASSERGYPRGTEAFFGQGTRLTVV.

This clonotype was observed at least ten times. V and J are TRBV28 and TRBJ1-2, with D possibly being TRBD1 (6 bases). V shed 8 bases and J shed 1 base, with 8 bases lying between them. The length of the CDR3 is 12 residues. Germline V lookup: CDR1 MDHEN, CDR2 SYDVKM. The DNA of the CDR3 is TGTGCCAGCGGGACAAATAACTATGGCTACACCTTC. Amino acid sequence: CASGTNNYGYTF.

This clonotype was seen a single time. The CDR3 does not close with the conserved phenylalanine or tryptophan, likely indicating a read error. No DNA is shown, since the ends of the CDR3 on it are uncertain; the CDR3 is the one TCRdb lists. CDR3 sequence reads: CASTWTASCYNEHFV. The chain carries TRBV11-2 and TRBJ2-1; TRBD2 is taken as the D call from the table, unchecked against the DNA. The CDR3 comprises 15 residues, both ends counted. Germline V gene sequence: CDR1 SGHAT, CDR2 FQNNGV.

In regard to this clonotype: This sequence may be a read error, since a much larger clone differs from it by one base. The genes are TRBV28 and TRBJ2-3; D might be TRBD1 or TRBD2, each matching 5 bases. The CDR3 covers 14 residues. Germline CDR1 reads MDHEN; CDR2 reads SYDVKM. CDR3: CASSLAGATGTQYF. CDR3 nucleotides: TGTGCCAGCAGCCTCGCCGGGGCCACAGGTACGCAGTATTTT.

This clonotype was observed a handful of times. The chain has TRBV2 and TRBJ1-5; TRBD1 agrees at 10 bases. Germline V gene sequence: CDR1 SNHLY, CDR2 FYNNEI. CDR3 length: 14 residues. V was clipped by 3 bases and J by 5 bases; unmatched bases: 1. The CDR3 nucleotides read TGTGCCAGCAGTGAGACAGGGGGCCATCAGCCCCAGCATTTT. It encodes CASSETGGHQPQHF.

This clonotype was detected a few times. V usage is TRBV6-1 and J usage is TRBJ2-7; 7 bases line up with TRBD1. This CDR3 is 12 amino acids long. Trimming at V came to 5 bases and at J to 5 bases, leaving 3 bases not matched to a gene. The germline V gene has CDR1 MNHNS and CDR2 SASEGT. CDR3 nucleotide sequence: TGTGCCAGCAGTAACAGGGGAAACGAGCAGTACTTC. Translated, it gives CASSNRGNEQYF.

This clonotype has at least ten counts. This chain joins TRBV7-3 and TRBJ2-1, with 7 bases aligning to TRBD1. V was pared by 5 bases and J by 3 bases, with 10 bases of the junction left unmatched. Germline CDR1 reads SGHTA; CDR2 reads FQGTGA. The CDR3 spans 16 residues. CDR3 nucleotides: TGTGCCAGCAGCCCAGGCCCCGGGACAGACTACAATGAGCAGTTCTTC. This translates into CASSPGPGTDYNEQFF.

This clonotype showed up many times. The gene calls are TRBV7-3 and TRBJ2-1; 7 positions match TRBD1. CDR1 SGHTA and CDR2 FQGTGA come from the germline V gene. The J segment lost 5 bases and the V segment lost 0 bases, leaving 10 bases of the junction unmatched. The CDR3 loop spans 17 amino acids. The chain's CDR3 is CASSLTGVGTVDNEQFF. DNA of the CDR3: TGTGCCAGCAGCTTAACAGGGGTGGGGACAGTTGACAATGAGCAGTTCTTC. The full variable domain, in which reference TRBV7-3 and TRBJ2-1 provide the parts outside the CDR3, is GAGVSQTPSNKVTEKGKYVELRCDPISGHTALYWYRQSLGQGPEFLIYFQGTGAADDSGLPNDRFFAVRPEGSVSTLKIQRTERGDSAVYLCASSLTGVGTVDNEQFFGPGTRLTVL.